This note documents a single T cell receptor (beta chain) sequence. No antigen is known for it. The primer mix had 60 Vbeta and 13 Jbeta primers. Authors' analysis steps: An analysis that came later counted approximately 76 million unique TCR beta chains, approximately 11 million shared. Produced via immunoSEQ multiplex PCR; TCRdb's table is partial and in-frame only. From that table come the V and J calls and clone size; the DNA was used to work out D and trimming. This table has some 150,000 clones, about three quarters appearing once. The sample comes from a study of cytomegalovirus exposure and HLA in healthy donors. The study's findings and limits: A previous analysis found most TCR beta V segments productive roughly 87% or roughly 30% of the time.

The specimen sequenced was PBMCs. The sequence came from a human donor in good health.

CDR3 sequence: CASSQTLDRPSNQPQHF. The CDR3 DNA is TGTGCCAGCAGCCAAACCTTGGACAGGCCTAGCAATCAGCCCCAGCATTTT. The genes are TRBV7-3 and TRBJ1-5; TRBD1 matches 7 bases. The CDR3 is 17 residues long. Germline V CDR1 and CDR2: SGHTA, FQGTGA. V lost 5 bases to trimming and J lost 0 bases; unmatched junction nucleotides: 10. The whole variable domain, filled in from reference TRBV7-3 and TRBJ1-5, reads GAGVSQTPSNKVTEKGKYVELRCDPISGHTALYWYRQSLGQGPEFLIYFQGTGAADDSGLPNDRFFAVRPEGSVSTLKIQRTERGDSAVYLCASSQTLDRPSNQPQHFGDGTRLSIL.